Here is one T cell receptor (beta chain) with its context. J was trimmed by 15 bases and V by 2 bases; bases with no gene match: 10. CDR3 length equals 14 residues. Per the germline V gene, CDR1 is KGHSH and CDR2 is LQKENI. This sample stems from a study of shared clonotypes between healthy human individuals. Turning to the study itself: A couple of women and a few men aged 18 to 49 made up the donors.

Original processing notes: Sequence data from immunoSEQ were junction-only and lacked quality scores; consequently, filtering differed. Using immunoSEQ multiplex PCR, the repertoire was profiled, and TCRdb retains in-frame clones only, with some absent. V and J calls and clone size are those listed in that table; D and trimming were worked out from the DNA. Of more than 400,000 clones listed, 81% were seen once; the top ten hold about 13%. This sequence joins TRBV18 and TRBJ2-1; 10 bases are a match to TRBD2. The TCR was taken from a woman between 40 and 50 years old in good health. Some clones in this sample may be carry-over from other donors' samples. Sequencing was done on a sample of PBMCs. CDR3 residues: CASSPSPSGRAAFF. Here the CDR3 DNA reads TGTGCCAGCTCACCAAGTCCTAGCGGGAGAGCGGCGTTCTTC.